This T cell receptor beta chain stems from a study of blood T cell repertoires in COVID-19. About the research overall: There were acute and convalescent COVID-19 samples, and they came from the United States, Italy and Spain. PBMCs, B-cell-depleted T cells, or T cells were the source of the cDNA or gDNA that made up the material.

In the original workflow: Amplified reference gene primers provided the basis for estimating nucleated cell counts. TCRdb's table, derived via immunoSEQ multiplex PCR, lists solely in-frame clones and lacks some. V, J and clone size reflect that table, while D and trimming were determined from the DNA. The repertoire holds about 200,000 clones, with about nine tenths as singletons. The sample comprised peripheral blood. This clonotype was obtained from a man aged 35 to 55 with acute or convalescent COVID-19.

The CDR3 spells CASSRVQKANEKLFF. CDR3 DNA sequence: TGTGCCAGTAGTCGAGTACAGAAAGCTAATGAAAAACTGTTTTTT. V is TRBV19 and J is TRBJ1-4, with D uncertain. Looked up from germline, CDR1 is LNHDA and CDR2 is SQIVND (reference sequence). The CDR3 totals 15 residues. Trimming took off 5 bases at V and 3 bases at J, with 13 bases between the two ends.